A selection of T cell receptor beta chains follows, all from one sample in a study of molecular identifiers for immune sequencing clone quantification. TCRdb called the PCR reads again in MiXCR, with one record for every CDR3 protein. This table holds over 600,000 distinct CDR3 sequences, about 20% found once. Material: naive CD8+ T cells from blood, with Jurkat cell RNA spiked in. These receptors came from a human donor in good health. Some libraries in this study had Jurkat cell RNA spiked in. Each CDR3 is given with its conserved first and last residue.

V gene	J gene	CDR3 protein
TRBV7-9	TRBJ2-7	CASSSNGQGSHEQYF
TRBV6-2/TRBV6-3	TRBJ1-5	CASSYSTGGRALTNQPQHF
TRBV12-3/TRBV12-4	TRBJ2-6	CASRQSSGANVLTF
TRBV25-1	TRBJ2-5	CASSVGTGIQETQYF
TRBV5-1	TRBJ1-4	CASSTDQTTNEKLFF
TRBV13	TRBJ2-7	CASGFPSGREQYF
TRBV2	TRBJ1-5	CASSVPGGDFSRNQPQHF
TRBV9	TRBJ1-3	CASSVGTVGNTIYF
TRBV27	TRBJ1-3	CVSGDLGNTIYF
TRBV6-1	TRBJ1-5	CASRKLTGGSNQPQHF
TRBV7-9	TRBJ1-2	CASSSPQGANYGYTF
TRBV28	TRBJ2-5	CASSSRVGGSETQYF
TRBV19	TRBJ2-3	CASGPVTDTQYF
TRBV7-9	TRBJ2-7	CASRGSHEQHF
TRBV29-1	TRBJ2-1	CSVLASEQFF
TRBV11-2	TRBJ2-7	CASSLADRGDFYEQYF
TRBV13	TRBJ2-1	CASSFASSYNEQFF
TRBV7-3	TRBJ1-1	CASSMTGGSEAFF
TRBV20-1	TRBJ1-6	CSARGEQGAVDNSPLHF
TRBV12-3/TRBV12-4	TRBJ2-2	CASSPGGFNTGELFF
TRBV24-1	TRBJ2-1	CATSDPRTDYNEQFF
TRBV9	TRBJ2-7	CASSPGSSGYEQYF
TRBV9	TRBJ2-5	CASSDPARDRGLETQYF
TRBV18	TRBJ2-2	CASSGPTVGTGELFF
TRBV7-2	TRBJ2-1	CASSYLSSYNEQFF
TRBV19	TRBJ2-1	CASTLIAGASEQFF
TRBV10-1	TRBJ2-7	CASSEGHEQYF
TRBV27	TRBJ2-7	CASSWYSNSYEQYF
TRBV13	TRBJ1-1	CASSYITGGDSEAFF